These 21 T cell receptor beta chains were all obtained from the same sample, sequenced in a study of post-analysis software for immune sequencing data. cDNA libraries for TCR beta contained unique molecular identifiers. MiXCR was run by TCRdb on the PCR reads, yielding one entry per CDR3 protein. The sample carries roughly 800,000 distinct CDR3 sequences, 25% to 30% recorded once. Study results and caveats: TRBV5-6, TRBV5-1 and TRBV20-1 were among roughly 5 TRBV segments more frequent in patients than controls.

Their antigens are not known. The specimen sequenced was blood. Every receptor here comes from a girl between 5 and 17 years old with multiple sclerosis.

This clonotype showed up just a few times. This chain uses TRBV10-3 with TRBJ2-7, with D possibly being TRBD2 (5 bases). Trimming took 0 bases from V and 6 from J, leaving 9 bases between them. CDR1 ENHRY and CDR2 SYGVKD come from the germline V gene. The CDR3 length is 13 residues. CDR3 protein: CAISESTTGEQYF. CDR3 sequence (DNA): TGTGCCATCAGTGAGTCGACTACCGGCGAGCAGTACTTC.

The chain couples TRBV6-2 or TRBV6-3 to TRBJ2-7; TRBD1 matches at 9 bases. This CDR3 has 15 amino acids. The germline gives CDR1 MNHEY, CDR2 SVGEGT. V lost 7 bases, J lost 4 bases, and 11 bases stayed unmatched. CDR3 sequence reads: CASNPAGTGRYEQYF. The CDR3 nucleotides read TGTGCCAGCAATCCCGCCGGGACAGGGAGATACGAGCAGTACTTC.

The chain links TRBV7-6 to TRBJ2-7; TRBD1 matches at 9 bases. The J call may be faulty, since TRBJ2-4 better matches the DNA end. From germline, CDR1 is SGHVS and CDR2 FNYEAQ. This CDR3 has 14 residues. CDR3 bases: TGTGCCAGCAGCTACGGACAGGGGCTGGACATTCAGTACTTC. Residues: CASSYGQGLDIQYF.

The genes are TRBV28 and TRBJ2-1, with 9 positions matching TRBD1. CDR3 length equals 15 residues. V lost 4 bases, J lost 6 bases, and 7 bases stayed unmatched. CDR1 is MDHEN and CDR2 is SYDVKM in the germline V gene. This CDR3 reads CASSYTRQGGNEQFF. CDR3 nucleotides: TGTGCCAGCAGTTACACAAGACAGGGGGGCAATGAGCAGTTCTTC.

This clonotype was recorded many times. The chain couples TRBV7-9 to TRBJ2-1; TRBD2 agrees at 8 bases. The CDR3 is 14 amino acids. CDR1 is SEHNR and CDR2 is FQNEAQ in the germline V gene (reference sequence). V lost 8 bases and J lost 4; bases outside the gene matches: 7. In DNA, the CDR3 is TGTGCCAGCTGGGGTAGCGGGGATTACAATGAGCAGTTCTTC. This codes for CASWGSGDYNEQFF.

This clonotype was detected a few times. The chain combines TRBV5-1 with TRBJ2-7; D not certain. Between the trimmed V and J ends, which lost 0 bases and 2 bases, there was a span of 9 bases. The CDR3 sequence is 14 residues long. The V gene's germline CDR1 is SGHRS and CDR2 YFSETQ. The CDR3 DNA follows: TGCGCCAGCAGCTTGGTTGTTGGAGCCTACGAGCAGTACTTC. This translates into CASSLVVGAYEQYF.

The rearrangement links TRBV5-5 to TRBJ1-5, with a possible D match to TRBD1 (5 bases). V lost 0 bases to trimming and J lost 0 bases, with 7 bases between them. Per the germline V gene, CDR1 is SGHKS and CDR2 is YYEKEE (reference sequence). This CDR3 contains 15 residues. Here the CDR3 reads CASSLGQISNQPQHF. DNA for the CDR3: TGTGCCAGCAGCTTGGGACAGATTAGCAATCAGCCCCAGCATTTT.

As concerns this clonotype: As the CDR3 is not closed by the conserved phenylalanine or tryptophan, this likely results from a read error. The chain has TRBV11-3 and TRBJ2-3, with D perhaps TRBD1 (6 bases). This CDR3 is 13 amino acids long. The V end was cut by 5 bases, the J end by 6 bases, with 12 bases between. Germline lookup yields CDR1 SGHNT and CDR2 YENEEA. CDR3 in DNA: TGTGCCAGCAGCGGACAAACAGGGGATACGCAGTATTTG. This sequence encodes CASSGQTGDTQYL.

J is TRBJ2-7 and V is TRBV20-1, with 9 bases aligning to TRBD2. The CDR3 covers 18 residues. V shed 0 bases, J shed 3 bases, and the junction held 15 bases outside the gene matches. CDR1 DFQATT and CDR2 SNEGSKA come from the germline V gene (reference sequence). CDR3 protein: CSARDIAGASGSHYEQYF. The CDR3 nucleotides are TGCAGTGCTAGAGATATAGCGGGAGCATCTGGGAGTCACTACGAGCAGTACTTC.

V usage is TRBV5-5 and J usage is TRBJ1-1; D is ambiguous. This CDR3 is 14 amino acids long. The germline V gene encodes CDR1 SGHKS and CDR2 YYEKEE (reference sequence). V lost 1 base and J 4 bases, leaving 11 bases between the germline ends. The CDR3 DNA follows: TGTGCCAGCAGCTTGACAGAGCATCGCACTGAAGCTTTCTTT. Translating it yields CASSLTEHRTEAFF. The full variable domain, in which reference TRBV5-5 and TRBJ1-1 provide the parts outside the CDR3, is DAGVTQSPTHLIKTRGQQVTLRCSPISGHKSVSWYQQVLGQGPQFIFQYYEKEERGRGNFPDRFSARQFPNYSSELNVNALLLGDSALYLCASSLTEHRTEAFFGQGTRLTVV.

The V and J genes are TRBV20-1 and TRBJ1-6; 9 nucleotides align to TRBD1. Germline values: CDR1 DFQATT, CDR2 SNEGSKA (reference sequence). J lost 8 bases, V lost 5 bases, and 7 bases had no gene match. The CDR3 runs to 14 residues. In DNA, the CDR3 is TGCAGTGCTCAGACAGGGGGAACGGATTCACCCCTCCACTTT. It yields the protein CSAQTGGTDSPLHF.

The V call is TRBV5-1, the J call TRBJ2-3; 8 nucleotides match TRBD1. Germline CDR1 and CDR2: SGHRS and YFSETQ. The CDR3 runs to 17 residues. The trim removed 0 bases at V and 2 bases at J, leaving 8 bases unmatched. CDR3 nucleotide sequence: TGCGCCAGCAGCTTGGGGGGGCAGGGGGCCTACACAGATACGCAGTATTTT. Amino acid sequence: CASSLGGQGAYTDTQYF.

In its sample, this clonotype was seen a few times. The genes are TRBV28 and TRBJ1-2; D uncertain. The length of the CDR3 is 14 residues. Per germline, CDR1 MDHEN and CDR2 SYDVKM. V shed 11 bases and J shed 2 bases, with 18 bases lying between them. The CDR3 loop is CAAMTELLNYGYTF. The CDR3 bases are TGTGCCGCCATGACCGAACTCCTCAACTATGGCTACACCTTC.

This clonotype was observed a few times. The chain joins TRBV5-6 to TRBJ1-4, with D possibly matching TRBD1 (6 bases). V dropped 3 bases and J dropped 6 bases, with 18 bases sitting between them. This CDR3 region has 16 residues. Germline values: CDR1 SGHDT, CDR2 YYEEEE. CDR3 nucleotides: TGTGCCAGCAGCTCCCGGATCCAGGGGTTTGATGAAAAACTGTTTTTT. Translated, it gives CASSSRIQGFDEKLFF.

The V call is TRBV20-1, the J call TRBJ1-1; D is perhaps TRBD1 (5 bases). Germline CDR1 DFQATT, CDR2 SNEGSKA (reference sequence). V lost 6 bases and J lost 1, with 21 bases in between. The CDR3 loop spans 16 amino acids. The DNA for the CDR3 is TGCAGTGCCAAAGCCACAGGCTTTATCCCGAACACTGAAGCTTTCTTT. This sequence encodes CSAKATGFIPNTEAFF.

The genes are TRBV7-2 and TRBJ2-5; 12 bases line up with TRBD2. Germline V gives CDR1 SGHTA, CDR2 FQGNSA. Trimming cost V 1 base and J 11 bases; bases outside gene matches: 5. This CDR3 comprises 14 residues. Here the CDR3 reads CASSLVLAGGWQYF. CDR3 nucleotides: TGTGCCAGCAGCTTAGTTCTAGCGGGAGGGTGGCAGTACTTC.

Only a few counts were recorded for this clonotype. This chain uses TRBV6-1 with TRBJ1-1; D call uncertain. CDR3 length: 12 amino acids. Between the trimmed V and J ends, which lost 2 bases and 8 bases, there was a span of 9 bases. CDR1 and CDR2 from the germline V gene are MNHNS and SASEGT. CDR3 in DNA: TGTGCCAGCAGTGAATTTTTCGGAGAAGCTTTCTTT. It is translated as CASSEFFGEAFF.

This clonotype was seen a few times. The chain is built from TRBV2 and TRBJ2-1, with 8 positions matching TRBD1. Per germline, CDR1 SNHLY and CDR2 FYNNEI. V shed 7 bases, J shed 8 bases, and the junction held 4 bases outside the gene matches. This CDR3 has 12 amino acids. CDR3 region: CASISGGHEQFF. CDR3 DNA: TGTGCCAGCATTTCAGGGGGCCATGAGCAGTTCTTC.

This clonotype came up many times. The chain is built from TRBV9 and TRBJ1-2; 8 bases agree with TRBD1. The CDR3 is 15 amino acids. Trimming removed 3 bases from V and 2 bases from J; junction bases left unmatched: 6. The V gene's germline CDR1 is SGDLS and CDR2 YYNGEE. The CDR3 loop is CASSAGGQANYGYTF. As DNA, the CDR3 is TGTGCCAGCAGCGCCGGGGGACAGGCCAACTATGGCTACACCTTC.

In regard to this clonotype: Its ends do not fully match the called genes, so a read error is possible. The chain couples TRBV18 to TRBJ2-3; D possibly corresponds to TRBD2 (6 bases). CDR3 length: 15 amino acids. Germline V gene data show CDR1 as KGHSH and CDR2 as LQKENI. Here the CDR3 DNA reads TGTACCAGCTCACCGAAACCGGGGGGCACAGATACGCAGTATTTT. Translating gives CTSSPKPGGTDTQYF.

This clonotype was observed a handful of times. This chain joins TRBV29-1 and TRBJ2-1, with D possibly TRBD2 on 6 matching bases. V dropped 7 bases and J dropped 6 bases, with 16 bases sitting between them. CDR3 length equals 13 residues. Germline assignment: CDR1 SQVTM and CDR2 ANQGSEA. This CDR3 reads CSAEGNLCNEQFF. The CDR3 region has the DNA TGCAGCGCGGAGGGGAATCTATGCAATGAGCAGTTCTTC.